This TCR beta chain is from a study of identical twins. With 5 bases removed from V and 3 bases from J, the gap between germline ends came to 8 bases. CDR3 length: 13 amino acids. Germline V gene data show CDR1 as KGHDR and CDR2 as SFDVKD. TCRdb re-analysed the 5' RACE reads in MiXCR, keeping a single row per CDR3 protein. The sample holds under 250,000 distinct CDR3 sequences, roughly 10% seen once. The chain is built from TRBV24-1 and TRBJ2-3, with D possibly TRBD1 on 5 matching bases. The source of this sequence is a woman aged 18-29 years in good health. Material: memory (CD45RO+) T cells sorted from blood. CDR3 residues: CATSVSGTDTQYF. The CDR3 region has the DNA TGTGCCACCAGTGTTTCAGGGACAGATACGCAGTATTTT.